This passage covers 21 T cell receptor beta chains from one sample sequenced in a study of untreated major depressive disorder. Findings and caveats of the study: CD4+ T cells from depressed patients used TRBV05-01 (Vbeta 5.1) more often than controls.

For these receptors, no antigen is known. Sequencing was performed with immunoSEQ multiplex PCR; in TCRdb, only in-frame clones are kept and a portion is missing. The sample has about 25,000 clones; approximately 91% are singletons. Sequencing was done on a sample of CD4+ T cells from PBMCs. These receptors originate from a woman aged 30 to 39 with major depressive disorder.

The chain uses TRBV4-3 and TRBJ1-4; TRBD1 is a possible D gene (5 bases). The germline V gene encodes CDR1 LGHNA and CDR2 YSLEER. Trimming took 0 bases from V and 7 from J, leaving 15 bases between them. CDR3 length: 16 residues. CDR3 residues: CASSQDLLGAGEKLFF. CDR3 in DNA: TGCGCCAGCAGCCAAGATCTTTTAGGGGCGGGTGAAAAACTGTTTTTT.

The CDR3 bases are TGTGCCAGCAGTAGAGACAGGGGGTCTAATGAAAAACTGTTTTTT. It is translated as CASSRDRGSNEKLFF. This chain joins TRBV2 and TRBJ1-4; 9 bases match TRBD1. Trimming removed 5 bases from V and 3 bases from J; junction bases left unmatched: 4. CDR3 length: 15 amino acids. In germline, CDR1 is SNHLY, CDR2 FYNNEI.

The chain recombines TRBV6-1 with TRBJ1-4; D may be TRBD1 (5 bases). The CDR3 consists of 14 residues. The V end lost 6 bases, the J end lost 6 bases, and 14 bases lay between the germline ends. CDR1 and CDR2 from the germline V gene are MNHNS and SASEGT. The CDR3 spells CASRSGGTYEKLFF. The CDR3, as DNA: TGTGCCAGCAGGAGTGGTGGGACCTATGAAAAACTGTTTTTT.

The rearrangement links TRBV13 to TRBJ2-2, with D hard to call. V was clipped by 5 bases and J by 0 bases, with 7 bases between them. Germline assignment: CDR1 PRHDT and CDR2 FYEKMQ (reference sequence). The CDR3 runs to 14 residues. CDR3 nucleotide sequence: TGTGCCAGCAGCGTAGCCTCGAACACCGGGGAGCTGTTTTTT. Its protein is CASSVASNTGELFF.

V usage is TRBV6-5 and J usage is TRBJ2-7; 10 bases agree with TRBD1. Germline V gene sequence: CDR1 MNHEY, CDR2 SVGAGI. Trimming at V came to 4 bases and at J to 4 bases, leaving 10 bases not matched to a gene. The CDR3 has 16 amino acids. The CDR3 DNA reads TGTGCCAGCAGTTTGGCCTTCCCGGGACAGGGGTACGAGCAGTACTTC. Translated, it gives CASSLAFPGQGYEQYF.

The chain has TRBV4-2 and TRBJ2-3; 12 nucleotides align to TRBD2. The CDR3 runs to 16 residues. J was trimmed by 1 base and V by 4 bases; bases with no gene match: 3. The germline CDR1 and CDR2 sequences are LGHNA and YNFKEQ. The CDR3 coding sequence is TGTGCCAGCAGCCCGCGGACTAGCGGGGGCACAGATACGCAGTATTTT. Translated, it gives CASSPRTSGGTDTQYF.

The chain joins TRBV5-1 to TRBJ2-5; D is undetermined. The ends were cut back, 0 bases at V and 2 bases at J, with 11 bases in the middle. The CDR3 totals 15 residues. Germline lookup yields CDR1 SGHRS and CDR2 YFSETQ. This CDR3 reads CASSLAPLPQETQYF. CDR3 DNA: TGCGCCAGCAGCTTGGCCCCACTACCTCAAGAGACCCAGTACTTC.

The chain is built from TRBV28 and TRBJ2-7; a possible D gene is TRBD1 (6 bases). This CDR3 region has 17 residues. CDR1 MDHEN and CDR2 SYDVKM come from the germline V gene. Trimming pared 2 bases from V and 1 base from J, leaving 18 bases between. The CDR3 sequence is CASSLRTAAIFSYEQYF. CDR3 DNA: TGTGCCAGCAGTTTAAGGACAGCCGCCATATTTTCCTACGAGCAGTACTTC.

The chain employs TRBV27 and TRBJ2-3; D may be TRBD2 (7 bases). Germline V gene data show CDR1 as MNHEY and CDR2 as SMNVEV (reference sequence). The germline V and J ends were trimmed by 3 bases and 4 bases, with 14 bases remaining between them. The CDR3 covers 15 residues. CDR3 sequence reads: CASSFWGGRADTQYF. CDR3 nucleotides: TGTGCCAGCAGTTTTTGGGGGGGCAGGGCAGATACGCAGTATTTT.

The J gene is TRBJ2-1, the V gene TRBV27; unclear D gene. Trimming took 3 bases from V and 5 from J, leaving 8 bases between them. The germline V gene has CDR1 MNHEY and CDR2 SMNVEV (reference sequence). The CDR3 covers 13 residues. The CDR3 nucleotides read TGTGCCAGCAGTTTCGACCTCCACAATGAGCAGTTCTTC. It codes for CASSFDLHNEQFF.

This sequence joins TRBV2 and TRBJ1-1, with no clear D. Looked up from germline, CDR1 is SNHLY and CDR2 is FYNNEI. V lost 1 base and J 0 bases, leaving 6 bases between the germline ends. This CDR3 region has 14 residues. The CDR3 DNA sequence: TGTGCCAGCAGTGAAGGCGATATGAACACTGAAGCTTTCTTT. It is translated as CASSEGDMNTEAFF. Supplemented by reference TRBV2 and TRBJ1-1, the full variable domain reads EPEVTQTPSHQVTQMGQEVILRCVPISNHLYFYWYRQILGQKVEFLVSFYNNEISEKSEIFDDQFSVERPDGSNFTLKIRSTKLEDSAMYFCASSEGDMNTEAFFGQGTRLTVV.

The chain carries TRBV4-2 and TRBJ1-2; D remains unclear. The ends were cut back, 1 base at V and 6 bases at J, with 6 bases in the middle. CDR3 size: 12 residues. Germline CDR1 reads LGHNA; CDR2 reads YNFKEQ. CDR3 region: CASSQVGNGYTF. The DNA of the CDR3 is TGTGCCAGCAGCCAAGTCGGAAATGGCTACACCTTC.

The V gene is TRBV5-1, the J gene TRBJ1-2; 10 nucleotides agree with TRBD1. The junction had 11 bases not matched to a gene; V was cut back by 7 bases and J by 8 bases. Germline CDR1 reads SGHRS; CDR2 reads YFSETQ. The CDR3 contains 14 residues. The CDR3 coding sequence is TGCGCCAGCCAGCCCGGGACAGGGGTGGGCGGCTACACCTTC. Its protein is CASQPGTGVGGYTF.

The chain employs TRBV6-5 and TRBJ2-1, with 16 bases identical to TRBD2. The junction had 0 bases not matched to a gene; V was cut back by 6 bases and J by 7 bases. Germline V gives CDR1 MNHEY, CDR2 SVGAGI. The CDR3 covers 14 residues. As DNA, the CDR3 is TGTGCCAGCAGGGGACTAGCGGGAGGGAATGAGCAGTTCTTC. This codes for CASRGLAGGNEQFF.

The chain carries TRBV7-2 and TRBJ2-2; 10 nucleotides align to TRBD1. CDR1 and CDR2 (germline): SGHTA, FQGNSA. The V gene end was trimmed by 5 bases and the J gene end by 7 bases; junction bases not matched to a gene: 10. This CDR3 has 16 residues. The CDR3 region is CASSPFRTGGIGELFF. In DNA form, the CDR3 reads TGTGCCAGCAGCCCATTCCGGACAGGGGGGATCGGGGAGCTGTTTTTT.

The chain links TRBV7-3 to TRBJ2-2; no reliable D call. This CDR3 has 13 residues. Looked up from germline, CDR1 is SGHTA and CDR2 is FQGTGA. V was clipped by 1 base and J by 6 bases, with 6 bases between them. The CDR3 loop is CASSLKSSGELFF. Here the CDR3 DNA reads TGTGCCAGCAGCTTAAAAAGCTCCGGGGAGCTGTTTTTT. Drawing the rest from reference TRBV7-3 and TRBJ2-2, the complete variable domain is GAGVSQTPSNKVTEKGKYVELRCDPISGHTALYWYRQSLGQGPEFLIYFQGTGAADDSGLPNDRFFAVRPEGSVSTLKIQRTERGDSAVYLCASSLKSSGELFFGEGSRLTVL.

This clone was seen just once. The chain carries TRBV4-3 and TRBJ2-1; D unresolved. The V gene's germline CDR1 is LGHNA and CDR2 YSLEER. The CDR3 consists of 15 residues. V lost 0 bases to trimming and J lost 6 bases, with 12 bases between them. The CDR3 DNA reads as TGCGCCAGCAGCCAAGATGCGGCCAGTTTCAATGAGCAGTTCTTC. Its protein product is CASSQDAASFNEQFF.

V gene TRBV7-6 combines with J gene TRBJ2-5, with D tentatively TRBD1 or TRBD2 (5 bases each). The CDR3 extends over 14 amino acids. The V end lost 6 bases, the J end lost 4 bases, and 15 bases lay between the germline ends. Germline loops: CDR1 SGHVS, CDR2 FNYEAQ. DNA of the CDR3: TGTGCCAGCAGTCCGGGACCTTGGGGAGAGACCCAGTACTTC. Translation: CASSPGPWGETQYF. Complete variable domain (other parts from reference TRBV7-6 and TRBJ2-5): GAGVSQSPRYKVTKRGQDVALRCDPISGHVSLYWYRQALGQGPEFLTYFNYEAQQDKSGLPNDRFSAERPEGSISTLTIQRTEQRDSAMYRCASSPGPWGETQYFGPGTRLLVL.

This chain connects TRBV13 to TRBJ2-1; maybe TRBD1 (5 bases). Trimming shortened V by 6 bases and J by 0 bases, and 18 bases separated the two germline ends. The CDR3 runs 17 residues. Looked up from germline, CDR1 is PRHDT and CDR2 is FYEKMQ (reference sequence). The CDR3 here is CASSPGNPRSSYNEQFF. CDR3 bases: TGTGCCAGCAGTCCAGGGAACCCCCGAAGCTCCTACAATGAGCAGTTCTTC.

This rearrangement joins TRBV5-4 to TRBJ2-2; possible D gene TRBD2, 5 bases. Germline V lookup: CDR1 SGHNT, CDR2 YYREEE (reference sequence). The CDR3 has 15 residues. The V end lost 2 bases, the J end lost 4 bases, and 12 bases lay between the germline ends. Here the CDR3 reads CASSFSVLPTGELFF. The CDR3 DNA reads as TGTGCCAGCAGCTTTAGCGTCCTTCCCACCGGGGAGCTGTTTTTT.

The gene calls are TRBV5-1 and TRBJ2-3, with 9 bases aligning to TRBD2. This CDR3 contains 19 residues. J lost 0 bases, V lost 1 base, and 12 bases had no gene match. CDR1 is SGHRS, CDR2 YFSETQ, per germline. The DNA of the CDR3 is TGCGCCAGCAGCTTGTTCTGGCGGGGGGGACCTACTAGCACAGATACGCAGTATTTT. Residues: CASSLFWRGGPTSTDTQYF.